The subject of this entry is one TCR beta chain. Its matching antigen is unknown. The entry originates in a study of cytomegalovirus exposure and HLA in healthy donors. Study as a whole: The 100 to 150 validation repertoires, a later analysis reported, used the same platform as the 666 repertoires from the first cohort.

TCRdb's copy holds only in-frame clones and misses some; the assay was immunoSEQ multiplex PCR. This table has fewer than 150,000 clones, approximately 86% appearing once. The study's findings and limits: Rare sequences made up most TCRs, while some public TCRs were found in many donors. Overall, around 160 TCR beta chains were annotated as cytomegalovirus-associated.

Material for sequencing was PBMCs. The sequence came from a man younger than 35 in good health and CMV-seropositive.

The CDR3 reads CASSFRDISFGQETQYF. CDR3 nucleotides: TGTGCCAGCAGCTTCCGGGACATATCGTTTGGACAAGAGACCCAGTACTTC. The chain recombines TRBV9 with TRBJ2-5; weak D call: TRBD1 (6 bases). The CDR3 runs to 17 residues. Germline V gives CDR1 SGDLS, CDR2 YYNGEE. Deletions cut 4 bases from V and 2 bases from J, with 21 bases between.